A single sample gave rise to the 14 T cell receptor beta chains below, sequenced in a study of PD-1 blockade in classical Hodgkin lymphoma. TCRdb's copy holds only in-frame clones and misses some; the assay was immunoSEQ multiplex PCR. The table has 100,000 or so clones, roughly nine tenths seen once. Time point of the sample: cycle 4 day 1 (C4D1), after more than five weeks of nivolumab. All patients relapsed after autologous stem cell transplantation, and brentuximab vedotin exposure varied. Sequencing used peripheral blood mononuclear cells (PBMCs), obtained before the fourth cycle of nivolumab. All receptors come from a human donor with classical Hodgkin lymphoma.

V is TRBV19 and J is TRBJ1-6, with D possibly being TRBD1 (5 bases). The V end was cut by 8 bases, the J end by 6 bases, with 14 bases between. CDR3 length: 14 residues. CDR1 and CDR2 from the germline V gene are LNHDA and SQIVND (reference sequence). The CDR3 here is CASSGKGRNSPLHF. CDR3 coding DNA: TGTGCCAGTTCGGGGAAGGGGCGTAATTCACCCCTCCACTTT. The entire variable domain, with the rest obtained from reference TRBV19 and TRBJ1-6, is as follows: DGGITQSPKYLFRKEGQNVTLSCEQNLNHDAMYWYRQDPGQGLRLIYYSQIVNDFQKGDIAEGYSVSREKKESFPLTVTSAQKNPTAFYLCASSGKGRNSPLHFGNGTRLTVT.

This clone came up a few times. This chain connects TRBV13 to TRBJ2-3; 8 bases map to TRBD2. Germline-derived CDR1 and CDR2 are PRHDT and FYEKMQ (reference sequence). The CDR3 sequence is 15 residues long. V gave up 2 bases and J gave up 2 bases; unmatched junction bases: 3. The CDR3 nucleotides are TGTGCCAGCAGCTTACGGGAGGGCCTCACAGATACGCAGTATTTT. It is translated as CASSLREGLTDTQYF.

This clone came up once. The chain joins TRBV7-9 to TRBJ2-3; 13 bases match TRBD2. The trim removed 4 bases at V and 0 bases at J, leaving 4 bases unmatched. This CDR3 region has 17 residues. Germline V CDR1 and CDR2: SEHNR, FQNEAQ (reference sequence). The CDR3 loop is CASSSGTSGISTDTQYF. CDR3 DNA sequence: TGTGCCAGCAGCTCGGGGACTAGCGGGATTAGCACAGATACGCAGTATTTT.

The chain combines TRBV5-8 with TRBJ2-7; D remains ambiguous. V lost 2 bases, J lost 6 bases, and 9 bases lay in between. Germline assignment: CDR1 SGHTS and CDR2 YDEGEE. The length of the CDR3 is 12 residues. CDR3 sequence reads: CASSLGRSEQYF. CDR3 DNA sequence: TGTGCCAGCAGCTTAGGGCGAAGCGAGCAGTACTTC.

CDR3 in amino acids: CASSLELAGSGANYNEQFF. In DNA, the CDR3 is TGTGCCAGCAGCTTAGAGCTAGCGGGATCGGGCGCAAACTACAATGAGCAGTTCTTC. This rearrangement joins TRBV7-9 to TRBJ2-1; 9 nucleotides match TRBD2. From germline, CDR1 is SEHNR and CDR2 FQNEAQ (reference sequence). The CDR3 loop spans 19 amino acids. V dropped 1 base and J dropped 3; count of bases not matched to a gene: 13.

The chain joins TRBV28 to TRBJ2-3; D gene uncertain. V was trimmed by 6 bases and J by 0 bases, leaving 13 bases between them. The CDR3 is made up of 15 amino acids. From germline, CDR1 is MDHEN and CDR2 SYDVKM. DNA for the CDR3: TGTGCCAGCAGCCTAGGATCGGGTAGCACAGATACGCAGTATTTT. It specifies CASSLGSGSTDTQYF.

The chain has TRBV5-1 and TRBJ2-2; D may correspond to TRBD1 or TRBD2 (5 bases each). Between the trimmed V and J ends, which lost 4 bases and 3 bases, there was a span of 19 bases. Per germline, CDR1 SGHRS and CDR2 YFSETQ. The CDR3 has 17 residues. The CDR3: CASSRDPSSLDTGELFF. As DNA, the CDR3 is TGCGCCAGCAGCAGGGACCCGTCTTCCCTGGACACCGGGGAGCTGTTTTTT.

V and J are TRBV4-1 and TRBJ1-1; the D is unclear. The germline V gene has CDR1 MGHRA and CDR2 YSYEKL. This CDR3 has 14 residues. The V and J ends lost 3 bases and 4 bases respectively, with 12 bases between them. The CDR3 bases are TGCGCCAGCAGCCATGGCCTTCTGGGCACTGAAGCTTTCTTT. Encoded protein: CASSHGLLGTEAFF.

The rearrangement joins TRBV19 to TRBJ2-7; 13 nucleotides align to TRBD2. The germline gives CDR1 LNHDA, CDR2 SQIVND (reference sequence). This CDR3 region has 17 residues. The V and J ends lost 6 bases and 0 bases, in that order; junction bases with no gene match: 8. The CDR3 region has the DNA TGTGCCAGTAGCTACCGACTAGCGGGAGGACGCTCCTACGAGCAGTACTTC. Amino acids: CASSYRLAGGRSYEQYF.

The V call is TRBV7-2, the J call TRBJ2-7, with no clear D. The germline gives CDR1 SGHTA, CDR2 FQGNSA. V lost 0 bases, J lost 2 bases, and 2 bases lay in between. CDR3 length: 12 residues. CDR3 amino acids: CASSLATYEQYF. The CDR3 DNA reads TGTGCCAGCAGCTTAGCGACCTACGAGCAGTACTTC.

The gene calls are TRBV2 and TRBJ2-7, with 8 bases identical to TRBD2. Germline V gene sequence: CDR1 SNHLY, CDR2 FYNNEI. V dropped 6 bases and J dropped 0; count of bases not matched to a gene: 4. CDR3 length: 14 residues. CDR3 nucleotides: TGTGCCAGCAGGGATAGCGGGACCTCCTACGAGCAGTACTTC. Amino acids: CASRDSGTSYEQYF.

This clone has just a few counts. The gene calls are TRBV20-1 and TRBJ1-1; D perhaps matches TRBD1 (5 bases). The V end lost 5 bases, the J end lost 4 bases, and 8 bases lay between the germline ends. CDR1 and CDR2 (germline): DFQATT, SNEGSKA (reference sequence). The CDR3 has 11 residues. CDR3 nucleotide sequence: TGCAGTGCTCAGGGCGTCACTGAAGCTTTCTTT. It encodes CSAQGVTEAFF.

The V and J genes are TRBV21-1 and TRBJ1-1; the DNA was not compared with TRBD1, the D call given in the table. TRBV21-1 is noted as a pseudogene. This CDR3 has 12 residues. The CDR3 region has the DNA TGTGCCAGCAGCCGACGGACAGCTGAAGCTTTCTTT. This encodes CASSRRTAEAFF.

V gene TRBV7-6 combines with J gene TRBJ2-1; 7 bases align to TRBD1. Looked up from germline, CDR1 is SGHVS and CDR2 is FNYEAQ. After removal of 5 bases from V and 2 bases from J, the junction contained 3 bases not matched to a gene. CDR3 length: 14 residues. CDR3 in DNA: TGTGCCAGCAGCGTCACAGGGGCCTACAATGAGCAGTTCTTC. Translating gives CASSVTGAYNEQFF. Complete variable domain (other parts from reference TRBV7-6 and TRBJ2-1): GAGVSQSPRYKVTKRGQDVALRCDPISGHVSLYWYRQALGQGPEFLTYFNYEAQQDKSGLPNDRFSAERPEGSISTLTIQRTEQRDSAMYRCASSVTGAYNEQFFGPGTRLTVL.